The sequence of this T cell receptor beta chain was determined in a study of blood T cells in healthy people across ages. With a J-beta primer mix and a sample-barcoded 5' primer, a second PCR ran about 6 to 11 cycles. Each cDNA molecule carried a tag from a template-switch adaptor that contained 12 random nucleotides. TCRdb ran MiXCR on the 5' RACE reads and lists one entry per CDR3 protein. The sample shows approximately 2,000,000 distinct CDR3 sequences, roughly two fifths of them seen only once. The authors drew around 9.3 milliliters of peripheral blood from each donor. V was trimmed by 3 bases and J by 9 bases, leaving 11 bases between them. Germline V CDR1 and CDR2: DFQATT, SNEGSKA (reference sequence). The CDR3 has 11 residues.

The V call is TRBV20-1, the J call TRBJ1-2; D unresolved. This TCR derives from a human donor in good health. Material for sequencing was blood. CDR3 coding DNA: TGCAGTGCTAGGCGCCTAACTAGCTACACCTTC. Translating gives CSARRLTSYTF.